Shown below are 21 T cell receptor beta chains from a single sample sequenced in a study of PD-L1 blockade in urothelial cancer. Repertoires were generated with immunoSEQ multiplex PCR, while TCRdb's copy carries only in-frame clones and drops some. The table includes 60,000 or so clones, 65% to 90% detected once. Specified time point: pretreatment peripheral blood. The source was PBMCs, collected around atezolizumab (anti-PD-L1) treatment. The receptors derive from a man between 65 and 80 years old with urothelial cancer.

The chain uses TRBV18 and TRBJ2-1, with a weak D call TRBD1 (7 bases). The CDR3 contains 15 residues. CDR1 KGHSH and CDR2 LQKENI come from the germline V gene. V was cut by 3 bases and J by 6 bases, with 15 bases left in between. CDR3 residues: CASSPQGDSTNEQFF. CDR3 coding DNA: TGTGCCAGCTCACCGCAGGGGGACTCGACCAATGAGCAGTTCTTC.

V is TRBV7-9 and J is TRBJ2-7; possibly TRBD2 for D (6 bases). The CDR3 length is 13 residues. CDR1 is SEHNR and CDR2 is FQNEAQ in the germline V gene (reference sequence). The germline V and J ends were trimmed by 8 bases and 0 bases, with 11 bases remaining between them. Here the CDR3 DNA reads TGTGCCAGCTCCGAGGGACTCTCCTACGAGCAGTACTTC. Its protein product is CASSEGLSYEQYF.

V and J are TRBV6-5 and TRBJ2-2, with D unclear. In germline, CDR1 is MNHEY, CDR2 SVGAGI. V was shortened by 6 bases and J by 6 bases, with 11 bases between the two germline ends. The CDR3 covers 13 residues. CDR3 sequence: CASRERLAGELFF. The DNA of the CDR3 is TGTGCCAGCAGAGAGAGGTTGGCCGGGGAGCTGTTTTTT.

The chain is built from TRBV7-2 and TRBJ1-2; D is perhaps TRBD1 (6 bases). The CDR3 contains 15 residues. Germline V gene data show CDR1 as SGHTA and CDR2 as FQGNSA. V shed 3 bases and J shed 2 bases, with 13 bases lying between them. For the CDR3, the DNA is TGTGCCAGCAGCTTGAACAGGGATATCAACTATGGCTACACCTTC. Translation gives CASSLNRDINYGYTF.

The chain employs TRBV29-1 and TRBJ1-2; 7 bases align to TRBD1. The germline gives CDR1 SQVTM, CDR2 ANQGSEA. V trimming: 2 bases; J trimming: 8 bases; junction bases outside the gene matches: 5. This CDR3 is built from 12 residues. This CDR3 reads CSVEPRQGGYTF. The CDR3 region has the DNA TGCAGCGTTGAACCAAGACAGGGCGGCTACACCTTC.

V is TRBV5-1 and J is TRBJ2-7; weak D call: TRBD1 (5 bases). V was shortened by 4 bases and J by 0 bases, with 11 bases between the two germline ends. CDR1 and CDR2 (germline): SGHRS, YFSETQ. The CDR3 consists of 14 residues. The CDR3 is CASSRGHSSYEQYF. The CDR3 nucleotides read TGCGCCAGCAGCAGAGGACACAGCTCCTACGAGCAGTACTTC.

The chain combines TRBV11-2 with TRBJ2-2; TRBD2 agrees at 14 bases. V shed 3 bases and J 7 bases; nucleotides not matched to a gene: 1. CDR1 is SGHAT, CDR2 FQNNGV, per germline. The CDR3 length is 15 residues. The CDR3 loop is CASSLGLAGDGELFF. In DNA form, the CDR3 reads TGTGCCAGCAGCTTGGGACTAGCGGGAGACGGGGAGCTGTTTTTT.

The V call is TRBV19, the J call TRBJ1-3, with D unresolved. Germline values: CDR1 LNHDA, CDR2 SQIVND (reference sequence). CDR3 length: 16 residues. V lost 5 bases to trimming and J lost 0 bases, with 14 bases between them. In DNA form, the CDR3 reads TGTGCCAGTAGTCCGCGGGTCTTGATCTCTGGAAACACCATATATTTT. Its translation is CASSPRVLISGNTIYF. The full variable domain, in which reference TRBV19 and TRBJ1-3 provide the parts outside the CDR3, is DGGITQSPKYLFRKEGQNVTLSCEQNLNHDAMYWYRQDPGQGLRLIYYSQIVNDFQKGDIAEGYSVSREKKESFPLTVTSAQKNPTAFYLCASSPRVLISGNTIYFGEGSWLTVV.

The chain recombines TRBV28 with TRBJ2-3; TRBD2 matches at 12 bases. The CDR3 length is 16 residues. Trimming took 5 bases from V and 14 from J; bases not matched to a gene: 17. The germline CDR1 and CDR2 sequences are MDHEN and SYDVKM. The CDR3 DNA reads as TGTGCCAGCAGTCCCCGGCTAGCGGGAGGGCACAGATACGCGTATTTT. Protein sequence: CASSPRLAGGHRYAYF.

This sequence joins TRBV18 and TRBJ1-2, with D maybe TRBD1 (6 bases). The CDR3 loop spans 18 amino acids. In germline, CDR1 is KGHSH, CDR2 LQKENI. Trimming pared 5 bases from V and 0 bases from J, leaving 22 bases between. Written as DNA, the CDR3 is TGTGCCAGCTCAGCGTACACGCAGGGGCCCTTCGCTAACTATGGCTACACCTTC. Residues: CASSAYTQGPFANYGYTF.

CDR3 sequence reads: CASSLGLYKNTEAFF. CDR3 in DNA: TGTGCCAGCAGCTTAGGTTTGTATAAGAACACTGAAGCTTTCTTT. The genes are TRBV7-2 and TRBJ1-1; D ambiguous. Trimming pared 1 base from V and 1 base from J, leaving 10 bases between. The CDR3 consists of 15 residues. Looked up from germline, CDR1 is SGHTA and CDR2 is FQGNSA.

This clone has only one observation. The genes are TRBV1 and TRBJ2-2; TRBD2 was called by the table and not checked on the DNA. TRBV1 has pseudogene status. This CDR3 spans 18 amino acids. DNA of the CDR3: TGCACCAGCAGCCGAACCGTGGGACTAGCGGGGAACACCGGGGAGCTGTTTTTT. Translating gives CTSSRTVGLAGNTGELFF.

The rearrangement joins TRBV29-1 to TRBJ2-1, with 9 positions matching TRBD2. V was clipped by 7 bases and J by 3 bases; unmatched bases: 10. Germline assignment: CDR1 SQVTM and CDR2 ANQGSEA. The CDR3 is made up of 15 amino acids. CDR3 region: CSGKLNSGSYNEQFF. The CDR3 DNA is TGCAGCGGGAAGCTCAATAGCGGGAGCTACAATGAGCAGTTCTTC.

The V call is TRBV10-1, the J call TRBJ2-1, with a possible D match to TRBD1 (6 bases). The CDR3 spans 16 residues. V was shortened by 5 bases and J by 5 bases, with 19 bases between the two germline ends. Germline V gene lookup returns CDR1 WNHNN and CDR2 SYGVQD (reference sequence). The CDR3, as DNA: TGCGCCAGCAGTACCCTACAGGGAAGCACCCACAATGAGCAGTTCTTC. Protein sequence: CASSTLQGSTHNEQFF.

The V and J genes are TRBV9 and TRBJ1-2; 7 bases fit TRBD1. Germline CDR1 and CDR2: SGDLS and YYNGEE. V was pared by 2 bases and J by 0 bases, with 1 base of the junction left unmatched. The CDR3 is 14 amino acids. The CDR3 DNA follows: TGTGCCAGCAGCGTTACAGGGGCTAACTATGGCTACACCTTC. Amino acid sequence: CASSVTGANYGYTF.

The J gene is TRBJ2-7, the V gene TRBV10-3, with no clear D. The CDR3 is 15 residues long. V lost 6 bases and J 3 bases, leaving 18 bases between the germline ends. Germline-derived CDR1 and CDR2 are ENHRY and SYGVKD. CDR3 amino acids: CAISPNLDMIYEQYF. DNA of the CDR3: TGTGCCATCAGCCCTAACTTAGACATGATCTACGAGCAGTACTTC.

The gene calls are TRBV29-1 and TRBJ2-7; no firm D call. Germline CDR1 reads SQVTM; CDR2 reads ANQGSEA. The ends were cut back, 3 bases at V and 3 bases at J, with 12 bases in the middle. This CDR3 is built from 13 residues. The CDR3 loop reads CSVELPRNYEQYF. The CDR3 region has the DNA TGCAGCGTTGAGTTACCTAGAAACTACGAGCAGTACTTC.

A remark on this clone: One junction end does not reproduce the germline sequence, and a read error may be involved. The chain employs TRBV5-4 and TRBJ2-7, with TRBD2 matching 12 bases. The germline V gene has CDR1 SGHNT and CDR2 YYREEE (reference sequence). This CDR3 contains 12 residues. The CDR3 is CASSSQTSGSTF. CDR3 bases: TGTGCCAGCAGCTCTCAGACTAGCGGGAGCACATTC.

The V and J genes are TRBV27 and TRBJ2-5; D may be TRBD1 (6 bases). Germline assignment: CDR1 MNHEY and CDR2 SMNVEV (reference sequence). Deletions cut 5 bases from V and 2 bases from J, with 15 bases between. The CDR3 contains 15 residues. The CDR3 DNA reads TGTGCCAGCAGTCCCCGACAGGATGGGCAAGAGACCCAGTACTTC. This translates into CASSPRQDGQETQYF.

The rearrangement uses TRBV5-1 and TRBJ1-2; 7 bases line up with TRBD1. The germline V gene has CDR1 SGHRS and CDR2 YFSETQ. Trimming removed 4 bases from V and 8 bases from J; junction bases left unmatched: 11. The CDR3 runs to 14 residues. For the CDR3, the DNA is TGCGCCAGCAGCGCGGGACAGCCCCTAAGCGGCTACACCTTC. Translating gives CASSAGQPLSGYTF.

CDR3 in DNA: TGTGCCAGCAGCTTCACGGGGGAGGTTGATGAGCAGTTCTTC. It translates to CASSFTGEVDEQFF. This rearrangement joins TRBV7-9 to TRBJ2-1; D possibly corresponds to TRBD2 (6 bases). CDR1 and CDR2 from the germline V gene are SEHNR and FQNEAQ (reference sequence). V dropped 3 bases and J dropped 8 bases, with 14 bases sitting between them. CDR3 length: 14 residues.